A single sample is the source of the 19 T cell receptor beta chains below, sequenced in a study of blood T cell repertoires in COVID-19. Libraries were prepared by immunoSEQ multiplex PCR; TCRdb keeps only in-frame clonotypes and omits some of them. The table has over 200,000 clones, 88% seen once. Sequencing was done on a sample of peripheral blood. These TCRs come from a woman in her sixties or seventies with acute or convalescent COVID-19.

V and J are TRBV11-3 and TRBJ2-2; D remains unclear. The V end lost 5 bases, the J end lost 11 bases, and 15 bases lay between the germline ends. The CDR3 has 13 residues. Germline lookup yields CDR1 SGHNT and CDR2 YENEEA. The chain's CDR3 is CASSPSRASELFF. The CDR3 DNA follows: TGTGCCAGCAGCCCTAGTAGAGCGAGCGAGCTGTTTTTT.

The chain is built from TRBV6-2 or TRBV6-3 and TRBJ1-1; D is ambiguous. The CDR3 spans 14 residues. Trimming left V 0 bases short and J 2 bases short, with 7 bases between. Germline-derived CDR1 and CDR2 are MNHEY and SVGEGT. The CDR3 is CASSYSDFNTEAFF. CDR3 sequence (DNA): TGTGCCAGCAGTTACTCAGACTTTAACACTGAAGCTTTCTTT.

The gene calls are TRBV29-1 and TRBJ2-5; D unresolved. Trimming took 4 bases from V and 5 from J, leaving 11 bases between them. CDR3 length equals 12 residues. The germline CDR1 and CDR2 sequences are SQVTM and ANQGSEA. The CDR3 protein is CSVVWAWETQYF. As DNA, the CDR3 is TGCAGCGTTGTGTGGGCCTGGGAGACCCAGTACTTC.

CDR3 nucleotides: TGTGCCAGCAGCTCCGTCAGGGGAGGGATTAGCAATGAGCAGTTCTTC. It translates to CASSSVRGGISNEQFF. The chain joins TRBV7-8 to TRBJ2-1; a weak D match, TRBD2 (7 bases). Germline-derived CDR1 and CDR2 are SGHVS and FQNEAQ. Trimming stripped 4 bases from V and 6 bases from J, with 19 bases between. This CDR3 contains 16 residues.

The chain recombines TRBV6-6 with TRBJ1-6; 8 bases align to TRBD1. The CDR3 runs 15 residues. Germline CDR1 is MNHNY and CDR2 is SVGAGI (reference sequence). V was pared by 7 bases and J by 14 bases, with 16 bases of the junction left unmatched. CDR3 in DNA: TGTGCCAGCATTTGGTGGGGACAGGCCGATTTATCCCTCCACTTT. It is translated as CASIWWGQADLSLHF.

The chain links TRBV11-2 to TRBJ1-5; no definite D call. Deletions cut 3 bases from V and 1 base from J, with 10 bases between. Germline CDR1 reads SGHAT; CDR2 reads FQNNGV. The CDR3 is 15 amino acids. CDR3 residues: CASSFVSGSNQPQHF. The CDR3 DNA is TGTGCCAGCAGCTTTGTCAGTGGCAGCAATCAGCCCCAGCATTTT.

Here the CDR3 DNA reads TGTGCCAGTAGTATACAACCGGGACTAGATAATTCACCCCTCCACTTT. It codes for CASSIQPGLDNSPLHF. The chain combines TRBV19 with TRBJ1-6, with D perhaps matching TRBD1 (5 bases). V lost 2 bases, J lost 5 bases, and 13 bases lay in between. Germline CDR1 is LNHDA and CDR2 is SQIVND (reference sequence). CDR3 size: 16 residues.

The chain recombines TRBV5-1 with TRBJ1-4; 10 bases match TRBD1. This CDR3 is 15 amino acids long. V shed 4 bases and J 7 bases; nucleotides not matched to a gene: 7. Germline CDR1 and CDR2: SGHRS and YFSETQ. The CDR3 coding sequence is TGCGCCAGCAGCCAGATCGGACAGGGGGGTGAAAAACTGTTTTTT. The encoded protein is CASSQIGQGGEKLFF.

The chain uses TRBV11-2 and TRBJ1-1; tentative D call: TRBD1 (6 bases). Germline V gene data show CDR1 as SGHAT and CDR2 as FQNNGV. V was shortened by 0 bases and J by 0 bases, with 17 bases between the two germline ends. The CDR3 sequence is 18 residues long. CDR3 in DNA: TGTGCCAGCAGCTTAGATCAAACCCGGACAGTAATGAACACTGAAGCTTTCTTT. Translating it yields CASSLDQTRTVMNTEAFF.

The CDR3 nucleotides are TGTGCCAGCAGTGAATGGAGCGAGGGCTACGAGCAGTACTTC. Translated, it gives CASSEWSEGYEQYF. This chain joins TRBV6-1 and TRBJ2-7; TRBD2 might be the D (5 bases). Trimming left V 2 bases short and J 3 bases short, with 11 bases between. The CDR3 extends over 14 amino acids. The germline V gene encodes CDR1 MNHNS and CDR2 SASEGT.

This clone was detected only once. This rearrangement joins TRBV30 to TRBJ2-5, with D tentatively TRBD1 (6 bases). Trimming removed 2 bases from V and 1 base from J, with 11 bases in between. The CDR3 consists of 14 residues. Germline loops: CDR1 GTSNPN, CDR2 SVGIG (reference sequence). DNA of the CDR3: TGTGCCTGGAGTATGGGGGCAGTCCAAGAGACCCAGTACTTC. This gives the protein CAWSMGAVQETQYF. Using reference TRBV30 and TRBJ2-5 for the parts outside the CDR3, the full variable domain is SQTIHQWPATLVQPVGSPLSLECTVEGTSNPNLYWYRQAAGRGLQLLFYSVGIGQISSEVPQNLSASRPQDRQFILSSKKLLLSDSGFYLCAWSMGAVQETQYFGPGTRLLVL.

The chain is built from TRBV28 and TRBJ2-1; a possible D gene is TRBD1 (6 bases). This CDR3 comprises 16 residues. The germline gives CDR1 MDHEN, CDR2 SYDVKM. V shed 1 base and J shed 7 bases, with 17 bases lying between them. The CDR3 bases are TGTGCCAGCAGTTTATTGTACCGGCCTAGGGGGAATGAGCAGTTCTTC. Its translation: CASSLLYRPRGNEQFF.

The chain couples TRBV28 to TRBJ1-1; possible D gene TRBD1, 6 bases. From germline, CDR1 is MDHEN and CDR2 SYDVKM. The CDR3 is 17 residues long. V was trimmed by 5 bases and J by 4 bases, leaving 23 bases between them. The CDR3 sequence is CASSPIFTGNKITEAFF. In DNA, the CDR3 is TGTGCCAGCAGTCCCATCTTCACAGGGAACAAAATCACTGAAGCTTTCTTT.

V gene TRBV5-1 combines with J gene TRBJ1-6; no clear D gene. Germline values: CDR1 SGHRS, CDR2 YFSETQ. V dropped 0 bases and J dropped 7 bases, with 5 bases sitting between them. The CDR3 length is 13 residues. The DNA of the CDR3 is TGCGCCAGCAGCTTGGTAGCGAATTCACCCCTCCACTTT. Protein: CASSLVANSPLHF.

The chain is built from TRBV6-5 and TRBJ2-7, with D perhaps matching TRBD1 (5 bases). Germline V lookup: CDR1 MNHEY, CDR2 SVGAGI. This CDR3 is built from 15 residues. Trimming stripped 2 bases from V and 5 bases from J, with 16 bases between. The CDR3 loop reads CASSYEYGARNEQYF. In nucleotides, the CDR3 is TGTGCCAGCAGTTACGAGTATGGGGCGCGGAACGAGCAGTACTTC.

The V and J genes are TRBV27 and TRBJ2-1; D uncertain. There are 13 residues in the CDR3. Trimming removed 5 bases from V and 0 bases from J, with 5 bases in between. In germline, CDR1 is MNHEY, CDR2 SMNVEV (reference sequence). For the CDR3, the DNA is TGTGCCAGCAGTACGAGCTCCTACAATGAGCAGTTCTTC. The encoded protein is CASSTSSYNEQFF.

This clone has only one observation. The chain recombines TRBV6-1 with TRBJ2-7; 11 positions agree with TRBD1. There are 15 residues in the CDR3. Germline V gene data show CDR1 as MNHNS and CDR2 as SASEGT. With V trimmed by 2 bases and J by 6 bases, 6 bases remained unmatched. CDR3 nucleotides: TGTGCCAGCAGTGAATTAGGACAGGGGGCCGGCGAGCAGTACTTC. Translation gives CASSELGQGAGEQYF.

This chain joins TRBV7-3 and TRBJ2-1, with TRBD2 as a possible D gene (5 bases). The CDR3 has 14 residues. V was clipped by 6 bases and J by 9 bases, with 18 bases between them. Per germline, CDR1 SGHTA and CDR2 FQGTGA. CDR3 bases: TGTGCCAGCAGTTCCCGACTGGGCGGGTTTGAGCAGTTCTTC. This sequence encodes CASSSRLGGFEQFF.

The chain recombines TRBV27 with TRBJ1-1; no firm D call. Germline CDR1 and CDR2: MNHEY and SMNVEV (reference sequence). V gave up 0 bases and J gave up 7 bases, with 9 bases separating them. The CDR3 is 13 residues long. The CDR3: CASSLSGGFEAFF. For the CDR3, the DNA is TGTGCCAGCAGTTTATCAGGAGGGTTTGAAGCTTTCTTT.